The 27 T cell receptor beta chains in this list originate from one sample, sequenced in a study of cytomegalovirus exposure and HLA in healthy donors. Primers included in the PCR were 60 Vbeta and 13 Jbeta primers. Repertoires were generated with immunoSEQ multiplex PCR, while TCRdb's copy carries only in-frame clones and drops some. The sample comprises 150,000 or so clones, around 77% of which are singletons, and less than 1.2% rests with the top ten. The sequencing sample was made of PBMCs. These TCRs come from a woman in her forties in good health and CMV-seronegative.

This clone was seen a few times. This chain's CDR3 is CASKGLRGELFF. As DNA, the CDR3 is TGTGCCAGCAAGGGACTACGGGGGGAGCTGTTTTTT. The chain combines TRBV6-1 with TRBJ2-2; 7 nucleotides agree with TRBD2. The germline CDR1 and CDR2 sequences are MNHNS and SASEGT. V trimming: 7 bases; J trimming: 8 bases; junction bases outside the gene matches: 4. The CDR3 totals 12 residues.

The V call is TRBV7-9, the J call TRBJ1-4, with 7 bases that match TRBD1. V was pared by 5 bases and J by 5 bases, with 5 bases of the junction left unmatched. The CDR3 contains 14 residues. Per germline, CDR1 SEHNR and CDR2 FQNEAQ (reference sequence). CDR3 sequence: CASSKRDRNEKLFF. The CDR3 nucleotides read TGTGCCAGCAGCAAACGGGACAGAAATGAAAAACTGTTTTTT.

Here the CDR3 DNA reads TGCGCCAGCAGCTTGTCAGGGTTTAGTACGCAGTATTTT. Translated, it gives CASSLSGFSTQYF. The rearrangement uses TRBV5-1 and TRBJ2-3, with a weak D call TRBD1 (5 bases). Germline V gene data show CDR1 as SGHRS and CDR2 as YFSETQ. The CDR3 has 13 residues. The V end lost 1 base, the J end lost 8 bases, and 11 bases lay between the germline ends.

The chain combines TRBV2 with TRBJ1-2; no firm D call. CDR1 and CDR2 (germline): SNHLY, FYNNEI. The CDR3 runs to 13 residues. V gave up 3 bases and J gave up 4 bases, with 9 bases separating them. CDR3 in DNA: TGTGCCAGCAGTGAGGTACAGCTCTATGGCTACACCTTC. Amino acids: CASSEVQLYGYTF.

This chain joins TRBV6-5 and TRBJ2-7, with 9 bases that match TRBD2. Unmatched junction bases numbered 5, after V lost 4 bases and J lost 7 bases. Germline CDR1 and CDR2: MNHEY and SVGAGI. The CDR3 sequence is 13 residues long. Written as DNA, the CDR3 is TGTGCCAGCAGTTCGGAGAGCGGGAGGGAGCAGTACTTC. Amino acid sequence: CASSSESGREQYF.

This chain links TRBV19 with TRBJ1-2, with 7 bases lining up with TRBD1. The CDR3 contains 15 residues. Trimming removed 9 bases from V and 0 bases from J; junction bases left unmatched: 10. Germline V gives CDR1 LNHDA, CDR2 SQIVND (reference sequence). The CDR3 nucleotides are TGTGCCAGCTACCGGGACAGTACTACTAACTATGGCTACACCTTC. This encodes CASYRDSTTNYGYTF. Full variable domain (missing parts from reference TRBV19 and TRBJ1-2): DGGITQSPKYLFRKEGQNVTLSCEQNLNHDAMYWYRQDPGQGLRLIYYSQIVNDFQKGDIAEGYSVSREKKESFPLTVTSAQKNPTAFYLCASYRDSTTNYGYTFGSGTRLTVV.

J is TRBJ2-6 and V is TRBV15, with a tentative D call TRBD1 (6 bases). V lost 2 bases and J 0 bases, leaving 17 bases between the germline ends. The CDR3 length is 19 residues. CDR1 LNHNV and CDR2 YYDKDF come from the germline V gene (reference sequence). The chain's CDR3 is CATSRPIGAQGSGANVLTF. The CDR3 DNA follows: TGTGCCACCAGCAGACCAATCGGGGCACAGGGCTCTGGGGCCAACGTCCTGACTTTC.

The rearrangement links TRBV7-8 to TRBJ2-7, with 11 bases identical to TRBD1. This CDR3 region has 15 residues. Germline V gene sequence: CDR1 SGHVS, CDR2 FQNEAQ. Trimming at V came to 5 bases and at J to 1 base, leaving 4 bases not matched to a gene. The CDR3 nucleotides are TGTGCCAGCAGCGCTCGGGACAGGGGGTCCTACGAGCAGTACTTC. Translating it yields CASSARDRGSYEQYF.

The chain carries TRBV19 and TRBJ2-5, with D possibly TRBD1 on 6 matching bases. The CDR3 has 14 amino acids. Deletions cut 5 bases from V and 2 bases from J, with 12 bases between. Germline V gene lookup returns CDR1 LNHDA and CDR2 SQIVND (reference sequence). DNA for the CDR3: TGTGCCAGTAGTCCAGACAGGATTCAAGAGACCCAGTACTTC. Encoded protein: CASSPDRIQETQYF. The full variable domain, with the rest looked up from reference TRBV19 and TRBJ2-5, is DGGITQSPKYLFRKEGQNVTLSCEQNLNHDAMYWYRQDPGQGLRLIYYSQIVNDFQKGDIAEGYSVSREKKESFPLTVTSAQKNPTAFYLCASSPDRIQETQYFGPGTRLLVL.

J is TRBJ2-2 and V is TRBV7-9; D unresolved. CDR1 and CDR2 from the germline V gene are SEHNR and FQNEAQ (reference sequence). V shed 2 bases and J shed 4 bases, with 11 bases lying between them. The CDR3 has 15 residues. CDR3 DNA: TGTGCCAGCAGCTTAAGTAACACCGCCACCGGGGAGCTGTTTTTT. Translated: CASSLSNTATGELFF.

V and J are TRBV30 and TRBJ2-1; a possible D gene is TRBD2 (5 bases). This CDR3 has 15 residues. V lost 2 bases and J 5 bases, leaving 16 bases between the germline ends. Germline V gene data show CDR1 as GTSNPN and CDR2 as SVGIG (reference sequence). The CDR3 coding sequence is TGTGCCTGGAGTTTCCTAGCTCTCGAGCACAATGAGCAGTTCTTC. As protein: CAWSFLALEHNEQFF.

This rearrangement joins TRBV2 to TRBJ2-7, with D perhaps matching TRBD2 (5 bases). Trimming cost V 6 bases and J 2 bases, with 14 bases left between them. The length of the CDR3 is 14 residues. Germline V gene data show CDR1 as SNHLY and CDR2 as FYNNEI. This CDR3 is CASRSGWQTYEQYF. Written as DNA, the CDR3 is TGTGCCAGCAGATCGGGATGGCAAACCTACGAGCAGTACTTC.

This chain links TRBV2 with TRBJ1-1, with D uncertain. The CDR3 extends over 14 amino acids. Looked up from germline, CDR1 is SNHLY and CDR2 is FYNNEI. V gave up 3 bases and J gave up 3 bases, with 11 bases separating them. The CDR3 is CASSDSTRDTEAFF. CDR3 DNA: TGTGCCAGCAGTGACAGTACGCGGGACACTGAAGCTTTCTTT.

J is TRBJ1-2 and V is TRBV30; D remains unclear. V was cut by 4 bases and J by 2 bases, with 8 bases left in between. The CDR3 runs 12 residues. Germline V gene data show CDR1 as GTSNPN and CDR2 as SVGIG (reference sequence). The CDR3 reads CAWKWANYGYTF. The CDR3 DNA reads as TGTGCCTGGAAATGGGCGAACTATGGCTACACCTTC. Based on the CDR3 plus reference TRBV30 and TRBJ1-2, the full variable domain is SQTIHQWPATLVQPVGSPLSLECTVEGTSNPNLYWYRQAAGRGLQLLFYSVGIGQISSEVPQNLSASRPQDRQFILSSKKLLLSDSGFYLCAWKWANYGYTFGSGTRLTVV.

In DNA, the CDR3 is TGTGCCAGCAGTGAAGGGCAGGGGATCGTAGTTATAAGGGGCTACACCTTC. It codes for CASSEGQGIVVIRGYTF. V and J are TRBV2 and TRBJ1-2; tentatively, D is TRBD1 (6 bases). This CDR3 comprises 17 residues. Germline V gives CDR1 SNHLY, CDR2 FYNNEI. The V end lost 1 base, the J end lost 8 bases, and 23 bases lay between the germline ends.

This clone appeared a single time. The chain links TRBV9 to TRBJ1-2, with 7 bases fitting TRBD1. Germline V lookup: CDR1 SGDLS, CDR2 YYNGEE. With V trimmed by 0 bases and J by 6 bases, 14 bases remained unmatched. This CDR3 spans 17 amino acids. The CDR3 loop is CASSVGEGGANRDGYTF. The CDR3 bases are TGTGCCAGCAGCGTAGGGGAAGGGGGCGCGAACCGGGATGGCTACACCTTC.

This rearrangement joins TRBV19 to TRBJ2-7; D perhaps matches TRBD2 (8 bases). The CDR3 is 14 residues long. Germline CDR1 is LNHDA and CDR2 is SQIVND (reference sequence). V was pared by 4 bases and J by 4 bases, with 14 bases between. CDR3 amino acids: CASSTGGTAYEQYF. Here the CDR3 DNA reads TGTGCCAGTAGTACGGGGGGGACAGCTTACGAGCAGTACTTC.

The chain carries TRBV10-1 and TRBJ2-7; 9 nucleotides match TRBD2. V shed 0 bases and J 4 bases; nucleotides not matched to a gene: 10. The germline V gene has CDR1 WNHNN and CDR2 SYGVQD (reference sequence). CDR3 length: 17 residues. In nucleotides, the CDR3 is TGCGCCAGCAGTGAGTCACGGCGGGAGGGTACGGTTTACGAGCAGTACTTC. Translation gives CASSESRREGTVYEQYF.

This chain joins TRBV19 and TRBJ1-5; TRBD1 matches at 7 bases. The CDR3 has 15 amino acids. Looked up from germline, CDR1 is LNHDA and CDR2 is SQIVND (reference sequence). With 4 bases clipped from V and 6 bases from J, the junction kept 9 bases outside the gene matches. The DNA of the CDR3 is TGTGCCAGTAGTAACAGACAGGGAAGGAGTCAGCCCCAGCATTTT. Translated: CASSNRQGRSQPQHF.

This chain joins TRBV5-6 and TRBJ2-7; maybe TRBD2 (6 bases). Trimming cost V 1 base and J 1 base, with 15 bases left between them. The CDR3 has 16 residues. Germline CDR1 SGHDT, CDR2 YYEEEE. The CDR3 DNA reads TGTGCCAGCAGCTTGACCGGTAGGGAGGTTTCCTACGAGCAGTACTTC. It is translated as CASSLTGREVSYEQYF.

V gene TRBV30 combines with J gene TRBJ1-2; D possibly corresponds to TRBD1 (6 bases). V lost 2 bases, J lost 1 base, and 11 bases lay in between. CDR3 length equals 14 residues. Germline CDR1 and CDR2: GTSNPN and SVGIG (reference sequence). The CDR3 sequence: CAWSRDTHNYGYTF. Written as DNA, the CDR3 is TGTGCCTGGAGTCGGGACACCCATAACTATGGCTACACCTTC.

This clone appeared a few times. CDR3 sequence: CASSLGSSGFEQYF. The CDR3 DNA is TGTGCCAGCAGCTTGGGGTCTAGCGGATTCGAGCAGTACTTC. The chain employs TRBV5-6 and TRBJ2-7; 7 bases line up with TRBD2. The CDR3 is made up of 14 amino acids. The V gene end was trimmed by 0 bases and the J gene end by 6 bases; junction bases not matched to a gene: 6. Germline CDR1 reads SGHDT; CDR2 reads YYEEEE.

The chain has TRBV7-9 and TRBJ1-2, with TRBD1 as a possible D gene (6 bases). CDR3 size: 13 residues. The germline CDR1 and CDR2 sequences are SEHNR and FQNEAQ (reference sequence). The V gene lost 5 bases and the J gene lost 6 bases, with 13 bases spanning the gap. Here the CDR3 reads CASSPGGGHGYTF. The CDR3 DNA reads TGTGCCAGCAGCCCTGGGGGGGGCCATGGCTACACCTTC.

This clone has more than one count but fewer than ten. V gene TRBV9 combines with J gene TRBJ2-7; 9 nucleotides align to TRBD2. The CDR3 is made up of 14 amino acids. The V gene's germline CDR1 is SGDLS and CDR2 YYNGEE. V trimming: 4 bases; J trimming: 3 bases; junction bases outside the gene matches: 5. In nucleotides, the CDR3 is TGTGCCAGCAGCCCCACTAGCGGGTACTACGAGCAGTACTTC. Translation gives CASSPTSGYYEQYF.

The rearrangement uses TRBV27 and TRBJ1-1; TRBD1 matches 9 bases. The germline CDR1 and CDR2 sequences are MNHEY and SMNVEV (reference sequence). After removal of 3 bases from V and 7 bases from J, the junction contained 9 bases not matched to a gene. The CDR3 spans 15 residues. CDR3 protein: CASSFTPGTGIEAFF. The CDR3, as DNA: TGTGCCAGCAGTTTCACTCCCGGGACAGGGATTGAAGCTTTCTTT.

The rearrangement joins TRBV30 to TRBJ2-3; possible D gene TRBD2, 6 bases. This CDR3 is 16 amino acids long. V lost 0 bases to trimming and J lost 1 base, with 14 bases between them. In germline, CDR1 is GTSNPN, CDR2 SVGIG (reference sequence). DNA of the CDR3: TGTGCCTGGAGTGTCGGTAGCGGAGGGGGCACAGATACGCAGTATTTT. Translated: CAWSVGSGGGTDTQYF.

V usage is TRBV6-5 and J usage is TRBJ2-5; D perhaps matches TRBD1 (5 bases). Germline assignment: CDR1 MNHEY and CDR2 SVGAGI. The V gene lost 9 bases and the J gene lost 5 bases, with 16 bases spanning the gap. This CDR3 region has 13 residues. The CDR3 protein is CASSTPGSETQYF. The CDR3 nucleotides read TGTGCCAGTTCGACGCCAGGGTCGGAGACCCAGTACTTC.